A selection of T cell receptor beta chains follows, all from one sample in a study of shared clonotypes between healthy human individuals. Sequenced by immunoSEQ multiplex PCR; TCRdb stores in-frame clones only, minus some. The repertoire holds approximately 640,000 clones, with about nine tenths as singletons. Sequencing input: memory CD8+ T cells from PBMCs. These receptors came from a man between 18 and 29 years old in good health. Some clones in this sample may be carry-over from other donors' samples. Both conserved end residues are trimmed from each CDR3.

v_call	j_call	cdr3_aa
TRBV18	TRBJ1-5	ASPGSSNQPQH
TRBV10-3	TRBJ1-4	AISEFVATNEKLF
TRBV27	TRBJ2-5	ASSVDRGRQETQY
TRBV7-6	TRBJ2-1	ASSLGVAGGPDNEQF
TRBV19	TRBJ1-2	ASTSRDTTNYGYT
TRBV28	TRBJ2-3	ASNSGRAVDTQY
TRBV12-2	TRBJ1-2	ASRFEQGAILHGYT
TRBV4-1	TRBJ1-2	ASSRTGPDGYT
TRBV10-3	TRBJ1-6	ATRPIAGPLDSPLH
TRBV7-8	TRBJ2-1	ASRRYGGMGNSYNEQF
TRBV5-6	TRBJ2-6	ASSFYGQTFSGANVLT
TRBV15	TRBJ2-1	ATSRGLAGVNEQF
TRBV19	TRBJ2-1	ASSLDSYNEQF
TRBV10-2	TRBJ2-2	ASGSKNTGELF
TRBV19	TRBJ1-5	ASSIVSRQPQH
TRBV10-3	TRBJ2-7	AIREPGGGLAGAYEQY
TRBV18	TRBJ2-3	ASSLGGLAGVRPTDTQY
TRBV4-1	TRBJ1-2	ASSPSGPHAEDAHGYT
TRBV11-2	TRBJ2-2	ASSLGASTGELF
TRBV6-5	TRBJ2-1	ASSYSTGSYNEQF
TRBV7-9	TRBJ2-1	ASRDYNEQF
TRBV7-2	TRBJ2-1	ASSLSDGWYNEQF
TRBV19	TRBJ2-3	ASSINLDTQY
TRBV4-1	TRBJ2-7	ASSQEGTANEQY
TRBV11-2	TRBJ1-1	ASSFWDRRNTEAF
TRBV27	TRBJ2-5	ASSLYTQETQY
TRBV7-9	TRBJ1-1	ASSLAGSGEAF
TRBV5-8	TRBJ2-7	ASTKRDRAYEQY
TRBV15	TRBJ2-7	ATGEIGPREQY
TRBV7-9	TRBJ2-7	ASSWISGRGEQY
TRBV19	TRBJ2-7	ASNGGGHEQY
TRBV9	TRBJ2-4	ASSVEGASKNIQY
TRBV7-9	TRBJ2-2	ASSLVGGLF
TRBV29-1	TRBJ2-1	SVVTRVGLLEQF
TRBV27	TRBJ2-7	ASSLRDRGYEQY
TRBV28	TRBJ1-1	ASSFGTEAF
TRBV5-8	TRBJ2-7	ASSLDGVGVYEQY
TRBV4-2	TRBJ2-1	ASSQDGGSPLQGQF
TRBV11-2	TRBJ2-7	ASSLWDRVHEQY
TRBV19	TRBJ1-3	ASMGPSAAVTGNTIY
TRBV10-3	TRBJ2-2	ALGGSNTGELF
TRBV5-1	TRBJ2-7	ASSQWNRGPPSYEQY
TRBV19	TRBJ1-1	ASMRPLDTEAF
TRBV6-1	TRBJ2-7	ASSERLPSYEQY
TRBV28	TRBJ1-5	ASSSIYRDNQPQH